Presented here are 7 T cell receptor beta chains from one specimen sequenced in a study of blood T cell repertoires in COVID-19. The method was immunoSEQ multiplex PCR; TCRdb's version includes in-frame clones alone and lacks a portion of them. The sample contains around 250,000 clones, 85% to 90% of which appear only once. Sequenced input: PBMCs or T cells enriched from blood (not recorded which). The receptors originated from a woman in her twenties or thirties who had recovered from COVID-19.

The gene calls are TRBV19 and TRBJ1-2; no firm D call. Trimming took 9 bases from V and 6 from J, leaving 11 bases between them. The CDR3 has 11 amino acids. The germline gives CDR1 LNHDA, CDR2 SQIVND (reference sequence). The DNA of the CDR3 is TGTGCCAGCAGAGTAGCGAATGGCTACACCTTC. Protein sequence: CASRVANGYTF.

This sequence joins TRBV7-9 and TRBJ1-2; D perhaps matches TRBD1 (5 bases). CDR1 is SEHNR and CDR2 is FQNEAQ in the germline V gene (reference sequence). This CDR3 region has 15 residues. Between the trimmed V and J ends, which lost 0 bases and 8 bases, there was a span of 16 bases. The CDR3 region is CASSLAMQGLEGYTF. Here the CDR3 DNA reads TGTGCCAGCAGCTTAGCCATGCAGGGTCTAGAGGGCTACACCTTC. Filled out from reference TRBV7-9 and TRBJ1-2, the complete variable domain reads DTGVSQNPRHKITKRGQNVTFRCDPISEHNRLYWYRQTLGQGPEFLTYFQNEAQLEKSRLLSDRFSAERPKGSFSTLEIQRTEQGDSAMYLCASSLAMQGLEGYTFGSGTRLTVV.

The genes are TRBV11-1 and TRBJ2-1, with D possibly being TRBD2 (6 bases). The CDR3 loop spans 12 amino acids. Germline V gene data show CDR1 as SGHAT and CDR2 as FQDESV (reference sequence). V lost 6 bases and J 5 bases, leaving 8 bases between the germline ends. The CDR3 here is CASRGRHNEQFF. The CDR3 DNA follows: TGTGCCAGCAGGGGGAGGCACAATGAGCAGTTCTTC.

The rearrangement uses TRBV28 and TRBJ1-1, with D uncertain. The V gene lost 5 bases and the J gene lost 1 base, with 8 bases spanning the gap. The germline gives CDR1 MDHEN, CDR2 SYDVKM. CDR3 length equals 13 residues. Here the CDR3 reads CASSERGNTEAFF. CDR3 coding DNA: TGTGCCAGCAGTGAGCGAGGGAACACTGAAGCTTTCTTT. The variable domain in full, completed from reference TRBV28 and TRBJ1-1, reads DVKVTQSSRYLVKRTGEKVFLECVQDMDHENMFWYRQDPGLGLRLIYFSYDVKMKEKGDIPEGYSVSREKKERFSLILESASTNQTSMYLCASSERGNTEAFFGQGTRLTVV.

On this clone: Other nucleotide sequences from this sample produce the same CDR3. This chain joins TRBV6-2 or TRBV6-3 and TRBJ2-3; the match to TRBD2 covers 14 bases. Germline V CDR1 and CDR2: MNHEY, SVGEGT. The CDR3 has 16 amino acids. With V trimmed by 4 bases and J by 2 bases, 2 bases remained unmatched. CDR3 sequence: CASSWTSGRNTDTQYF. The CDR3 DNA reads as TGTGCCAGCAGTTGGACTAGCGGGAGGAACACAGATACGCAGTATTTT.

The gene calls are TRBV28 and TRBJ1-2; D is uncertain. There are 11 residues in the CDR3. Trimming took 5 bases from V and 7 from J, leaving 8 bases between them. CDR1 MDHEN and CDR2 SYDVKM come from the germline V gene. In nucleotides, the CDR3 is TGTGCCAGCAGTCACCTAGGTGGCTACACCTTC. Protein sequence: CASSHLGGYTF.

The chain is built from TRBV28 and TRBJ1-2; 10 bases are a match to TRBD1. CDR3 size: 16 residues. V lost 7 bases to trimming and J lost 4 bases; unmatched junction nucleotides: 12. Germline V gene lookup returns CDR1 MDHEN and CDR2 SYDVKM. CDR3 protein: CASTPHGQGGFYGYTF. The CDR3 bases are TGTGCCAGCACCCCCCATGGACAGGGGGGATTCTATGGCTACACCTTC.